Sequencing of this T cell receptor beta chain was carried out in a study of T cell responses to AZD1222 COVID-19 vaccine (dated by TCRdb to the early 2020s). Broadly, across the study: TCR sequencing was performed for roughly 250 trial participants, of whom 200 to 210 were given two doses of AZD1222 and around 25 were given two doses of MenACWY control vaccine. Trial participants were enrolled by age into 18-55, 56-69 and 70-plus year subgroups, with roughly 150, 30 and 60 TCR-sequenced participants respectively. Beyond this particular receptor, the publication reports: Reportedly, close to half of the unique spike-specific TCRs recognized epitopes lying outside the regions that are mutated in the B.1.351 and B.1.1.7 variants. Participants were mostly white British and included more females than males, and it was suggested by the authors that clonal diversity may have been underestimated. In the small 56-69-year group, the increase in depth fell short of significance, most likely because of low power. Conclusions about previously exposed vaccinees are limited, since just a handful of AZD1222 recipients were seropositive for SARS-CoV-2 at baseline. Because no samples from the day 14 peak response were available, repertoires could be characterized only after the peak T cell response. After two AZD1222 doses, both the breadth and the depth of spike-specific TCRs were significantly higher than at day 0 and than in MenACWY recipients. The whole spike protein was spanned by vaccine-associated CD4 TCRs, and dominant responses were seen in regions 160-218 and 743-854.

For this chain, trimming is 6 bases at the V end and 9 bases at the J end, and the number of junction bases without a gene match is 9. Including the terminal cysteine and phenylalanine, the CDR3 comprises 15 residues. Of the read, only the CDR3 DNA is kept; its 45 bases are in frame from base 1. The germline V gene encodes CDR1 WNHNN and CDR2 SYGVQD (reference sequence). This clone was seen only a few times. It has no known antigen specificity. No much larger clonotype is one base removed from it; base qualities were not supplied. Taken with the paper, the label for time point translates to: about 28 days (+/-7) after the second vaccine dose. AZD1222 recipients with second doses at about 4 weeks or about 12 weeks were pooled, because spike-specific TCR depth and breadth did not differ between schedules. Vaccinee samples were obtained from the UK trials COV001 and COV002, which included a single-blind randomized controlled phase 2/3 trial of AZD1222 (ChAdOx1 nCoV-19) in healthy adults. For TCRbeta chain sequencing, PBMC samples from trial participants were taken at day 0 and at day 28 after the second dose.

The CDR3 regions of human TCRbeta chains were analyzed by immunosequencing. The original methods were these. Repertoire TCRs were matched against a reference library of SARS-CoV-2-specific TCRs generated with the MIRA antigen-specificity platform. Breadth was defined as the fraction of unique TCRs that were SARS-CoV-2-associated, and depth was defined as the fraction of total T cells that were SARS-CoV-2-associated. Using the MIRA data, every spike-specific TCR was mapped to the spike region that the TCR reacted to and assigned to either a CD4 or a CD8 class. Log10-transformed breadth and depth values were compared by one-way ANOVA with Sidak's multiple comparisons tests. As stored in TCRdb, this immuneACCESS dataset retains in-frame rearrangements with V and J assigned. A fraction of the clones does not appear; measured against another copy, unresolved V genes explain less than half of the discrepancy, and the remainder lacks a known reason. The V and J calls and the clone size are those of that table, but D and trimming were determined from the DNA. The sample table contains about 200,000 clones; only one count was recorded for approximately 90% of them. The ten most abundant clones make up approximately 3.7% of the sample.

Sequencing was performed on peripheral blood, taken 28 days after the second AZD1222 dose. The receptor comes from an adult who received the AZD1222 COVID-19 vaccine. The rearranged chain carries TRBV10-1 and TRBJ2-1; the junction holds 12 bases that match TRBD2. This receptor has the CDR3 CASSHLAGGHGEQFF. Read as DNA, the sequence is TGCGCCAGCAGCCACCTAGCGGGAGGGCACGGTGAGCAGTTCTTC.